Following are 31 T cell receptor beta chains from one sample sequenced in a study of T cell repertoires in cytomegalovirus infection. TCRdb re-called the reads with MiXCR, one entry per CDR3 protein. The sample has just under 300,000 distinct CDR3 sequences, 9.6% seen once. Material for sequencing was PBMCs. These TCRs come from a human donor in good health (CMV status not recorded). Some clones in this sample may be carry-over from other donors' samples.

This chain joins TRBV5-1 and TRBJ1-2; TRBD1 might be the D (6 bases). The CDR3 has 14 residues. Trimming removed 3 bases from V and 8 bases from J, with 17 bases in between. Germline CDR1 SGHRS, CDR2 YFSETQ. The CDR3 protein is CASSSEGDTKGYTF. The CDR3, as DNA: TGCGCCAGCAGCTCCGAGGGGGACACAAAGGGCTACACCTTC.

The chain carries TRBV5-1 and TRBJ1-1, with D possibly being TRBD1 (5 bases). CDR1 and CDR2 (germline): SGHRS, YFSETQ. V gave up 0 bases and J gave up 1 base, with 16 bases separating them. The CDR3 loop spans 17 amino acids. The CDR3 loop reads CASSLGTLPGSNTEAFF. The CDR3 DNA reads as TGCGCCAGCAGCTTGGGGACACTACCGGGCTCGAACACTGAAGCTTTCTTT.

The chain uses TRBV10-3 and TRBJ2-2; D tentatively fits TRBD1 or TRBD2 (5 bases each). V lost 7 bases to trimming and J lost 3 bases, with 18 bases between them. The CDR3 is made up of 16 amino acids. Germline V CDR1 and CDR2: ENHRY, SYGVKD. In nucleotides, the CDR3 is TGTGCCATCAACTTCGAGAGGGGTCAGGACACCGGGGAGCTGTTTTTT. Translating it yields CAINFERGQDTGELFF.

This clonotype was seen ten or more times. The chain couples TRBV7-9 to TRBJ1-2; 12 nucleotides align to TRBD1. V gave up 6 bases and J gave up 2 bases; unmatched junction bases: 13. CDR1 SEHNR and CDR2 FQNEAQ come from the germline V gene (reference sequence). This CDR3 comprises 18 residues. CDR3 loop: CASRPTGTGGLRNYGYTF. Written as DNA, the CDR3 is TGTGCCAGCAGACCGACCGGGACAGGGGGCTTGAGGAACTATGGCTACACCTTC.

This clonotype occurred many times. The V call is TRBV2, the J call TRBJ2-2; perhaps TRBD1 as D (5 bases). Germline CDR1 is SNHLY and CDR2 is FYNNEI. CDR3 length equals 14 residues. With 2 bases removed from V and 3 bases from J, the gap between germline ends came to 7 bases. CDR3 protein: CASSEQGHTGELFF. Here the CDR3 DNA reads TGTGCCAGCAGTGAACAGGGCCACACCGGGGAGCTGTTTTTT.

J is TRBJ2-5 and V is TRBV20-1; D gene unclear. The V and J ends lost 6 bases and 4 bases respectively, with 21 bases between them. CDR1 DFQATT and CDR2 SNEGSKA come from the germline V gene (reference sequence). The CDR3 runs 15 residues. The CDR3 protein is CSAVNPVASLETQYF. The CDR3 coding sequence is TGCAGTGCCGTCAACCCCGTAGCTAGTTTAGAGACCCAGTACTTC.

This clonotype was counted ten times or more. The genes are TRBV20-1 and TRBJ2-3, with TRBD1 identical over 8 bases. The V gene end was trimmed by 6 bases and the J gene end by 0 bases; junction bases not matched to a gene: 2. The CDR3 has 13 amino acids. Germline V CDR1 and CDR2: DFQATT, SNEGSKA (reference sequence). The CDR3 DNA follows: TGCAGTGCGGCAGGGGGCAGCACAGATACGCAGTATTTT. The encoded protein is CSAAGGSTDTQYF.

With respect to this clonotype: A much larger clone is a single base away; this may be a read error. CDR3 loop: CASSQQGVSYNEQFF. CDR3 nucleotide sequence: TGTGCCAGCAGCCAACAGGGGGTCTCCTACAATGAGCAGTTCTTC. This chain joins TRBV5-5 and TRBJ2-1; 8 nucleotides line up with TRBD1. The CDR3 is made up of 15 amino acids. Germline trimming cut 4 bases from V and 0 bases from J; bases unmatched to any gene: 3. The V gene's germline CDR1 is SGHKS and CDR2 YYEKEE (reference sequence).

This clonotype was detected only once. This chain links TRBV20-1 with TRBJ1-5; perhaps TRBD1 as D (6 bases). V lost 3 bases, J lost 0 bases, and 12 bases lay in between. There are 15 residues in the CDR3. Germline-derived CDR1 and CDR2 are DFQATT and SNEGSKA (reference sequence). The CDR3 DNA sequence: TGCAGTGCTAGGCGGCAGGGGAATAGCAATCAGCCCCAGCATTTT. Translated, it gives CSARRQGNSNQPQHF.

This clonotype came up many times. V and J are TRBV25-1 and TRBJ1-5; 7 bases line up with TRBD1. Trimming at V came to 5 bases and at J to 5 bases, leaving 6 bases not matched to a gene. Germline V gives CDR1 MGHDK, CDR2 SYGVNS. This CDR3 is built from 14 residues. The CDR3 here is CASSQTGSHQPQHF. Here the CDR3 DNA reads TGTGCCAGCAGTCAGACAGGGTCCCATCAGCCCCAGCATTTT.

This clonotype came up a few times. V gene TRBV28 combines with J gene TRBJ2-5, with TRBD1 identical over 9 bases. With V trimmed by 3 bases and J by 1 base, 3 bases remained unmatched. The CDR3 has 15 residues. Per the germline V gene, CDR1 is MDHEN and CDR2 is SYDVKM. CDR3 protein: CASSFGQGIQETQYF. CDR3 DNA: TGTGCCAGCAGTTTTGGACAGGGGATCCAAGAGACCCAGTACTTC.

The sample holds a few counts of this clonotype. This chain links TRBV19 with TRBJ2-5; 8 bases fit TRBD2. V trimming: 6 bases; J trimming: 2 bases; junction bases outside the gene matches: 8. CDR3 length: 15 residues. Germline V gene sequence: CDR1 LNHDA, CDR2 SQIVND (reference sequence). CDR3 bases: TGTGCCAGTAGCCGGACTAGCAGTAGACAAGAGACCCAGTACTTC. This sequence encodes CASSRTSSRQETQYF.

CDR3 DNA sequence: TGTGCCAGCAGTTTAGCCCAGGAGCTCGGAGAGACCCAGTACTTC. Amino acids: CASSLAQELGETQYF. The V call is TRBV28, the J call TRBJ2-5; D remains ambiguous. V lost 2 bases and J lost 4, with 14 bases in between. The CDR3 runs to 15 residues. Germline-derived CDR1 and CDR2 are MDHEN and SYDVKM.

There are many counts of this clonotype. This chain joins TRBV7-9 and TRBJ2-5; D may match TRBD1 or TRBD2 (5 bases each). Germline V lookup: CDR1 SEHNR, CDR2 FQNEAQ (reference sequence). Trimming pared 4 bases from V and 7 bases from J, leaving 19 bases between. This CDR3 is 15 amino acids long. This CDR3 reads CASSSWDLVAPTQYF. CDR3 DNA sequence: TGTGCCAGCAGCTCTTGGGACCTCGTGGCTCCGACCCAGTACTTC.

This clonotype was observed at least ten times. CDR3 DNA: TGTGCCAGCAGCCAAGATCTAGGACAGAACTATGGCTACACCTTC. Its translation: CASSQDLGQNYGYTF. The V gene is TRBV3-1, the J gene TRBJ1-2; possible D gene TRBD1, 6 bases. CDR1 is LGHDT, CDR2 YNNKEL, per germline (reference sequence). V was shortened by 0 bases and J by 2 bases, with 10 bases between the two germline ends. CDR3 length: 15 amino acids.

In this sample, this clonotype turned up many times. The genes are TRBV29-1 and TRBJ1-2; weak D call: TRBD1 (6 bases). Germline values: CDR1 SQVTM, CDR2 ANQGSEA. The CDR3 has 12 residues. Trimming pared 4 bases from V and 8 bases from J, leaving 14 bases between. The CDR3 sequence: CSVVGGAQGYTF. In DNA form, the CDR3 reads TGCAGCGTTGTGGGGGGGGCACAGGGCTACACCTTC.

About this clonotype itself: At one end the junction does not follow the germline gene, possibly because of a read error. The gene calls are TRBV29-1 and TRBJ2-1, with 11 bases identical to TRBD2. The CDR3 runs 13 residues. Germline lookup yields CDR1 SQVTM and CDR2 ANQGSEA. CDR3 DNA: TGCAACGTTGAGGGACTAGCGGTAAATGAGCAGTTCTTC. As protein: CNVEGLAVNEQFF.

This clonotype appeared many times. The chain links TRBV7-9 to TRBJ1-4, with D tentatively TRBD1 (6 bases). CDR1 SEHNR and CDR2 FQNEAQ come from the germline V gene (reference sequence). V lost 2 bases and J lost 12, with 13 bases in between. The CDR3 has 13 residues. The CDR3 spells CASSLRGARELFF. CDR3 nucleotides: TGTGCCAGCAGCTTAAGGGGGGCCCGGGAACTGTTTTTT.

This clonotype has just one count. This may be a read error, as it is one base from a much larger clone. V and J are TRBV19 and TRBJ2-5, with TRBD1 identical over 7 bases. Per the germline V gene, CDR1 is LNHDA and CDR2 is SQIVND (reference sequence). The CDR3 sequence is 13 residues long. The J segment lost 2 bases and the V segment lost 6 bases, leaving 3 bases of the junction unmatched. The CDR3 DNA sequence: TGTGCCAGTAGGTCACAGGGGCAAGAGACCCAGTACTTC. Translated, it gives CASRSQGQETQYF.

The CDR3 loop reads CSATADRGYTEAFF. The CDR3, as DNA: TGCAGTGCTACCGCCGACAGGGGGTACACTGAAGCTTTCTTT. The rearrangement joins TRBV20-1 to TRBJ1-1; 9 bases agree with TRBD1. Germline values: CDR1 DFQATT, CDR2 SNEGSKA (reference sequence). Trimming took 4 bases from V and 3 from J; bases not matched to a gene: 6. This CDR3 spans 14 amino acids.

The chain links TRBV12-3 or TRBV12-4 to TRBJ2-3, with 7 bases lining up with TRBD1. CDR3 length: 18 amino acids. The trim removed 3 bases at V and 0 bases at J, leaving 12 bases unmatched. The CDR3 DNA sequence: TGTGCCAGCAGTTTTCGTCGGGCAGGGGGAGCTAGCACAGATACGCAGTATTTT. Translating gives CASSFRRAGGASTDTQYF.

This clonotype has more than one count but fewer than ten. V and J are TRBV6-6 and TRBJ2-7; TRBD1 might be the D (5 bases). The CDR3 has 14 amino acids. The germline gives CDR1 MNHNY, CDR2 SVGAGI (reference sequence). Trimming removed 8 bases from V and 0 bases from J, with 14 bases in between. DNA of the CDR3: TGTGCCAGCTCCTGGTCGCAGGGCTCCTACGAGCAGTACTTC. This codes for CASSWSQGSYEQYF.

This clonotype was detected many times. The chain carries TRBV5-1 and TRBJ1-1; D gene uncertain. The CDR3 spans 15 residues. Germline assignment: CDR1 SGHRS and CDR2 YFSETQ. Trimming removed 2 bases from V and 3 bases from J, with 14 bases in between. This CDR3 reads CASSFRPLGDTEAFF. In DNA, the CDR3 is TGCGCCAGCAGCTTCAGGCCCCTGGGAGACACTGAAGCTTTCTTT.

This clonotype was detected many times. The chain links TRBV4-2 to TRBJ2-1; TRBD1 might be the D (6 bases). The V end lost 0 bases, the J end lost 6 bases, and 12 bases lay between the germline ends. The CDR3 runs 15 residues. Germline CDR1 LGHNA, CDR2 YNFKEQ. CDR3 nucleotides: TGTGCCAGCAGCCAAGATTTTCAGGGGCTCAATGAGCAGTTCTTC. It encodes CASSQDFQGLNEQFF.

This clonotype was observed many times. This sequence joins TRBV5-4 and TRBJ2-2; D may be TRBD1 (7 bases). In germline, CDR1 is SGHNT, CDR2 YYREEE (reference sequence). Trimming removed 2 bases at V and 4 bases at J, with 12 bases between. The length of the CDR3 is 15 residues. The DNA of the CDR3 is TGTGCCAGCAGCTTACAGGGGAGGAGCACCGGGGAGCTGTTTTTT. It codes for CASSLQGRSTGELFF.

The CDR3, as DNA: TGCAGTGCTCCCCATGAAAGCGGGAACTACAATGAGCAGTTCTTC. It codes for CSAPHESGNYNEQFF. The rearrangement links TRBV20-1 to TRBJ2-1; 7 nucleotides align to TRBD2. Per the germline V gene, CDR1 is DFQATT and CDR2 is SNEGSKA (reference sequence). This CDR3 spans 15 amino acids. The junction had 10 bases not matched to a gene; V was cut back by 5 bases and J by 3 bases.

Many counts were recorded for this clonotype. The chain links TRBV25-1 to TRBJ2-2, with TRBD1 matching over 7 bases. J lost 4 bases, V lost 4 bases, and 3 bases had no gene match. The V gene's germline CDR1 is MGHDK and CDR2 SYGVNS. The CDR3 extends over 14 amino acids. CDR3 region: CASSGDRATGELFF. The CDR3 coding sequence is TGTGCCAGCAGTGGGGACAGAGCCACCGGGGAGCTGTTTTTT.

Only a few counts were recorded for this clonotype. This chain joins TRBV6-5 and TRBJ1-1; D is perhaps TRBD1 (6 bases). The CDR3 extends over 12 amino acids. V lost 6 bases to trimming and J lost 10 bases, with 15 bases between them. The germline V gene has CDR1 MNHEY and CDR2 SVGAGI. CDR3 in DNA: TGTGCCAGCAGAAACAGGGTGCGGGGAGCTTTCTTT. Translation: CASRNRVRGAFF.

This clonotype was seen many times. This chain joins TRBV7-6 and TRBJ1-5; D is unresolved. Trimming took 0 bases from V and 5 from J, leaving 5 bases between them. The CDR3 totals 13 residues. Germline CDR1 reads SGHVS; CDR2 reads FNYEAQ. Written as DNA, the CDR3 is TGTGCCAGCAGCTTAGCTCCCGATCAGCCCCAGCATTTT. Translated: CASSLAPDQPQHF.

This clonotype was found many times. The chain joins TRBV7-6 to TRBJ2-7, with D maybe TRBD1 (6 bases). This CDR3 spans 14 amino acids. Per germline, CDR1 SGHVS and CDR2 FNYEAQ. V was pared by 6 bases and J by 6 bases, with 18 bases between. The CDR3 region is CASSPTTGTGEQYF. In DNA, the CDR3 is TGTGCCAGCAGTCCTACTACAGGGACCGGCGAGCAGTACTTC.

This clonotype was seen a handful of times. The rearrangement uses TRBV5-1 and TRBJ1-2; D not certain. CDR1 is SGHRS and CDR2 is YFSETQ in the germline V gene. This CDR3 has 13 residues. Deletions cut 2 bases from V and 7 bases from J, with 12 bases between. CDR3 DNA sequence: TGCGCCAGCAGCTTTGACAAACTCGGTGGCTACACCTTC. This codes for CASSFDKLGGYTF.